The 6 T cell receptor beta chains below all came from one sample that was sequenced in a study of blood T cell repertoires in COVID-19. Here immunoSEQ multiplex PCR was the method, and the copy in TCRdb shows in-frame clones only, minus some. The data hold over 200,000 clones, with around 84% observed a single time. Sequenced material: peripheral blood. Receptors were obtained from a man older than 75 with acute or convalescent COVID-19.

The rearrangement joins TRBV29-1 to TRBJ2-2, with a weak D call TRBD2 (7 bases). Germline CDR1 and CDR2: SQVTM and ANQGSEA. The CDR3 is 16 residues long. The V gene lost 5 bases and the J gene lost 1 base, with 17 bases spanning the gap. The CDR3 sequence: CSVTRWGGQNTGELFF. In DNA, the CDR3 is TGCAGCGTTACACGATGGGGGGGCCAGAACACCGGGGAGCTGTTTTTT.

The genes are TRBV7-8 and TRBJ2-7; 9 nucleotides align to TRBD2. Germline V gene lookup returns CDR1 SGHVS and CDR2 FQNEAQ. Trimming cost V 5 bases and J 1 base; bases outside gene matches: 6. The CDR3 covers 15 residues. CDR3 in amino acids: CASSEFTSGSYEQYF. DNA of the CDR3: TGTGCCAGCAGCGAATTCACTAGCGGGTCCTACGAGCAGTACTTC.

The chain uses TRBV5-1 and TRBJ2-5; D may be TRBD2 (6 bases). V gave up 6 bases and J gave up 5 bases, with 17 bases separating them. CDR1 and CDR2 (germline): SGHRS, YFSETQ. There are 14 residues in the CDR3. This CDR3 reads CASTWGAEGETQYF. CDR3 nucleotides: TGCGCCAGCACATGGGGAGCGGAGGGGGAGACCCAGTACTTC. The full variable domain, in which reference TRBV5-1 and TRBJ2-5 provide the parts outside the CDR3, is KAGVTQTPRYLIKTRGQQVTLSCSPISGHRSVSWYQQTPGQGLQFLFEYFSETQRNKGNFPGRFSGRQFSNSRSEMNVSTLELGDSALYLCASTWGAEGETQYFGPGTRLLVL.

The rearrangement joins TRBV7-9 to TRBJ2-1, with 10 bases aligning to TRBD2. There are 14 residues in the CDR3. Germline V gives CDR1 SEHNR, CDR2 FQNEAQ (reference sequence). Trimming removed 9 bases from V and 7 bases from J; junction bases left unmatched: 9. The CDR3 sequence is CASYGAGGRNEQFF. The CDR3, as DNA: TGTGCCAGTTACGGAGCGGGAGGGCGTAATGAGCAGTTCTTC.

This chain joins TRBV5-1 and TRBJ2-3; the match to TRBD2 covers 14 bases. The germline V gene encodes CDR1 SGHRS and CDR2 YFSETQ. Unmatched junction bases numbered 6, after V lost 4 bases and J lost 2 bases. The CDR3 runs to 17 residues. The CDR3 loop is CASSPGLAGGVTDTQYF. CDR3 DNA: TGCGCCAGCAGCCCAGGACTAGCGGGAGGTGTCACAGATACGCAGTATTTT.

The V call is TRBV12-3 or TRBV12-4, the J call TRBJ2-1; D is uncertain. The V and J ends lost 5 bases and 1 base respectively, with 3 bases between them. This CDR3 has 12 residues. This CDR3 reads CASSRSYNEQFF. The DNA of the CDR3 is TGTGCCAGCAGTCGTTCCTACAATGAGCAGTTCTTC.